Given below is one T cell receptor beta chain in context. Antigen specificity is unknown. This CDR3 contains 15 residues. Per germline, CDR1 MNHNY and CDR2 SVGAGI (reference sequence). With 2 bases removed from V and 2 bases from J, the gap between germline ends came to 13 bases. This record comes from a study of OX40 agonist ivuxolimab in advanced cancers. Study-level background: Patients enrolled in dose escalation were diagnosed with hepatocellular carcinoma, melanoma, renal cell or head and neck cancer. Whole-study results and caveats: CD8+ T cells (on average) carried more expanded clones than CD4+ T cells.

Libraries were prepared by immunoSEQ multiplex PCR; TCRdb keeps only in-frame clonotypes and omits some of them. The sample carries more than 55,000 clones, around 87% recorded once. The input for sequencing was CD4+ or CD8+ T cells sorted from blood, taken in a trial of the OX40 agonist ivuxolimab. The gene calls are TRBV6-6 and TRBJ2-7; TRBD1 is a possible D gene (6 bases). This TCR was recovered from an adult with an advanced solid tumor such as melanoma, head and neck, liver or kidney cancer. The CDR3: CASSYQSDRTYEQYF. The DNA for the CDR3 is TGTGCCAGCAGTTACCAATCCGACAGGACCTACGAGCAGTACTTC.